Included here is one TCR beta chain sequence, with context. Some clones are missing from TCRdb's copy, which holds only in-frame ones; the method was immunoSEQ multiplex PCR. The data show 100,000 to 150,000 clones, 92% seen once. This entry belongs to a study of T cell responses to AZD1222 COVID-19 vaccine. V was trimmed by 4 bases and J by 10 bases, leaving 13 bases between them. The CDR3 runs 13 residues. Germline values: CDR1 MDHEN, CDR2 SYDVKM. Specimen: peripheral blood, collected 28 days after the second AZD1222 dose. The clonotype comes from an adult who received the AZD1222 COVID-19 vaccine. This rearrangement joins TRBV28 to TRBJ1-4; the D gene is possibly TRBD1 (5 bases). DNA for the CDR3: TGTGCCAGCAGTTGGTCCAAGGGGTTAAAACTGTTTTTT. It is translated as CASSWSKGLKLFF.